The rows below give T cell receptor beta chains drawn from one sample of a study of control samples from healthy donors and cancer patients. Here immunoSEQ multiplex PCR was the method, and the copy in TCRdb shows in-frame clones only, minus some. The sample holds approximately 220,000 clones; just under 95% are singletons and the top ten take about 1.4%. Source material: blood. The receptors here all came from a man in his fifties in good health. CDR3s include the opening cysteine and the closing phenylalanine or tryptophan. The order of the fields is V gene, J gene, clone size, D gene, CDR3 DNA, CDR3 protein. D genes are given only for firm matches. Where a row states a size, it is once, few, many or the class of an expanded clone; other rows omit it.

TRBV2	TRBJ1-3	few	NA	TGTGCCGGTATAGGAAACACCATATATTTT	CAGIGNTIYF
TRBV25-1	TRBJ1-3	NA	NA	TGTGCCAGCAGTGAACCGGGGACGGGAAACACCATATATTTT	CASSEPGTGNTIYF
TRBV5-4	TRBJ1-1	NA	NA	TGTGCCAGCAGCTTGGGGGGCAGGGATACTGAAGCTTTCTTT	CASSLGGRDTEAFF
TRBV7-2	TRBJ2-4	NA	TRBD2	TGTGCCAGCAGCTGGGGACTAGCGGGGGGAGTCAAAAACATTCAGTACTTC	CASSWGLAGGVKNIQYF
TRBV2	TRBJ1-2	NA	NA	TGTGCCAGCAGGGTCAACCTCCGGGGCTACACCTTC	CASRVNLRGYTF
TRBV19	TRBJ1-1	NA	TRBD1	TGTGCCAGTAGTCCGGCTCGGGACAGGGGGTGGATGAACACTGAAGCTTTCTTT	CASSPARDRGWMNTEAFF
TRBV4-2	TRBJ2-3	NA	NA	TGTGCCAGCAGCCAACAGGGAGTCTCAGATACGCAGTATTTT	CASSQQGVSDTQYF
TRBV19	TRBJ2-3	NA	TRBD2	TGTGCCAGTACCCCGACTAGCGGGCCTGCAGATACGCAGTATTTT	CASTPTSGPADTQYF
TRBV27	TRBJ2-1	NA	NA	TGTGCCAGCAGTTTAGGGGGCCGTGGTGAGCAGTTCTTC	CASSLGGRGEQFF
TRBV7-2	TRBJ2-5	once	TRBD2	TGTGCCAGCAGCCCTGCTAGCGGGGGGGGAAGAATTAAAGAGACCCAGTACTTC	CASSPASGGGRIKETQYF
TRBV5-5	TRBJ1-3	NA	NA	TGTGCCAGCAGCTCCACGAGGCCGGGGGCGATGGCTGGAAACACCATATATTTT	CASSSTRPGAMAGNTIYF
TRBV7-3	TRBJ2-1	NA	NA	TGTGCCAGCAGCCTAATACCAGACAATGAGCAGTTCTTC	CASSLIPDNEQFF
TRBV15	TRBJ1-2	NA	NA	TGTGCCACCAGCAGAGAGACTCAGGGGTTAGGCGGCTACACCTTC	CATSRETQGLGGYTF
TRBV12-3/TRBV12-4	TRBJ1-1	NA	NA	TGTGCCAGCAGTCCTGTGAACACTGAAGCTTTCTTT	CASSPVNTEAFF
TRBV2	TRBJ1-1	NA	NA	TGTGCCAGCAGGGCTGACGTATTCCAAGCTTTCTTT	CASRADVFQAFF
TRBV9	TRBJ2-3	NA	NA	TGTGCCAGCAGCGTAGGAGGCGGGGGCCTGAGTGAGACGCAGTATTTT	CASSVGGGGLSETQYF
TRBV30	TRBJ1-1	NA	TRBD1	TGTGCCTGGAGTGCCGGACAGGGTTGGACTGAAGCTTTCTTT	CAWSAGQGWTEAFF
TRBV9	TRBJ1-1	NA	NA	TGTGCCAGCAGCATTGACCCAGGCGGTAGCACTGAAGCTTTCTTT	CASSIDPGGSTEAFF
TRBV11-1	TRBJ2-6	NA	TRBD1	TGTGCCAGCACCAGACAGGGGGCGGCAGGGGCCAACGTCCTGACTTTC	CASTRQGAAGANVLTF
TRBV5-8	TRBJ2-3	NA	NA	TGTGCCAGCAGCTCGAAGCACACAGATACGCAGTATTTT	CASSSKHTDTQYF
TRBV29-1	TRBJ1-3	few	NA	TGCAGCGCCAGGACGGGGAGCTCTGGAAACACCATATATTTT	CSARTGSSGNTIYF
TRBV2	TRBJ1-4	NA	NA	TGTGCCAGCAGTGAGGTTTCGACGACTGAAAAACTGTTTTTT	CASSEVSTTEKLFF
TRBV6-5	TRBJ1-2	NA	NA	TGTGCCAGCAGTTACTCAATTCGCCGGGGCTACACCTTC	CASSYSIRRGYTF
TRBV7-2	TRBJ2-7	NA	NA	TGTGCCAGCAGCTTAGGACCAGCGGCCTACGAGCAGTACTTC	CASSLGPAAYEQYF
TRBV9	TRBJ1-3	NA	TRBD1	TGTGCCAGCAGCCCAAGGACAGGCGGAAACACCATATATTTT	CASSPRTGGNTIYF
TRBV6-1	TRBJ1-4	NA	NA	TGTGCCAGCAGTGAAGCGCTTCCAGGTGGGGAAGGTGAAAAACTGTTTTTT	CASSEALPGGEGEKLFF
TRBV6-5	TRBJ1-5	NA	NA	TGTGCCAGCAGTACCGGGGGCAGGCAGCCCCAGCATTTT	CASSTGGRQPQHF
TRBV24-1	TRBJ1-2	NA	TRBD1	TGTGCCACCAGTGACCCCGGGACAGGGGTTGATGGCTACACCTTC	CATSDPGTGVDGYTF
TRBV25-1	TRBJ1-6	NA	NA	TGTGCCACGAGTTCCTATAATTCACCCCTCCACTTT	CATSSYNSPLHF
TRBV7-9	TRBJ1-5	NA	NA	TGTGCCAGCAGTTTTGGATGGGGATTAAGTCAGCCCCAGCATTTT	CASSFGWGLSQPQHF
TRBV9	TRBJ1-1	once	NA	TGTGCCAGCAGCCGCGGAGACACTGAAGCTTTCTTT	CASSRGDTEAFF
TRBV27	TRBJ1-1	NA	NA	TGTGCCAGCAGTTTACAGAGGGGAAATACTGAAGCTTTCTTT	CASSLQRGNTEAFF
TRBV5-6	TRBJ2-7	NA	TRBD1	TGTGCCAGCAGCTTGGCGGGGACAGGGAGGGACGAGCAGTACTTC	CASSLAGTGRDEQYF
TRBV30	TRBJ1-3	NA	NA	TGTGCCTGGAGTGTCCTTGGAAACACCATATATTTT	CAWSVLGNTIYF
TRBV20-1	TRBJ2-1	NA	TRBD2	TGCAGTGCTAGTCCGACTAGCGGGGGAGGGGATGAGCAGTTCTTC	CSASPTSGGGDEQFF
TRBV12-3/TRBV12-4	TRBJ1-1	NA	NA	TGTGCCACCAAGACAGAAATAGGTGTGAGGGCTTTCTTT	CATKTEIGVRAFF
TRBV6-5	TRBJ2-3	NA	TRBD2	TGTGCCAGCATTTACGGGGGGACCACAGATACGCAGTATTTT	CASIYGGTTDTQYF
TRBV11-3	TRBJ2-5	once	NA	TGTGCCAGCAGCCGAGGGGGGGTCCAAGAGACCCAGTACTTC	CASSRGGVQETQYF
TRBV2	TRBJ1-2	NA	NA	TGTGCCAGCAGTGTGACAGAACGAGCGAACTATGGCTACACCTTC	CASSVTERANYGYTF
TRBV28	TRBJ1-5	NA	NA	TGTGCCAGCACCCCTGCGTCGGCCACCGATAGCAATCAGCCCCAGCATTTT	CASTPASATDSNQPQHF
TRBV29-1	TRBJ2-1	NA	TRBD2	TGCAGCGTTGGGTGGTTAGCGGGGGCTCTGAGCTCCTACAATGAGCAGTTCTTC	CSVGWLAGALSSYNEQFF
TRBV7-8	TRBJ2-2	NA	NA	TGTGCCAGCAGCCCCATGGACAGAAAACCCGGGGAGCTGTTTTTT	CASSPMDRKPGELFF
TRBV27	TRBJ1-1	NA	NA	TGTGCCAGCAGCCCTGATCGGGTTGGAGCTTTCTTT	CASSPDRVGAFF
TRBV30	TRBJ1-1	NA	NA	TGTGCCTGGAAGGTGATGAACACTGAAGCTTTCTTT	CAWKVMNTEAFF
TRBV4-1	TRBJ2-1	NA	NA	TGCGCCAGCAGCCAAGGGGCGAAAGGGTTCGGTGAGCAGTTCTTC	CASSQGAKGFGEQFF
TRBV4-3	TRBJ2-2	NA	NA	TGCGCCAGCAGGCTAGAAGGGGGCACCGGGGAGCTGTTTTTT	CASRLEGGTGELFF
TRBV19	TRBJ1-1	once	NA	TGTGCCAGTAGTTATTCGGCCCTGGGACTCAAGAACACTGAAGCTTTCTTT	CASSYSALGLKNTEAFF
TRBV29-1	TRBJ1-1	NA	NA	TGCAGCGTTGAGTCGGACAGATGGGGTGAAGCTTTCTTT	CSVESDRWGEAFF
TRBV13	TRBJ1-6	NA	TRBD1	TGTGCCAGCAGCTCCAGGACAGGACGGAATTCACCCCTCCACTTT	CASSSRTGRNSPLHF
TRBV7-2	TRBJ1-3	NA	NA	TGTGCCAGCAGCGGGACTCAGGGAAACACCATATATTTT	CASSGTQGNTIYF